The TCR beta chain described here comes from a study of blood T cell repertoires in COVID-19. Study in general: There were acute and convalescent COVID-19 samples, and they came from the United States, Italy and Spain. The cDNA or gDNA used as material had been derived from T cells, B-cell-depleted T cells, or PBMCs.

During active infection, Seattle patients enrolled and were then monitored through disease. Original data processing: Nucleated cell number was recorded as an estimate derived from reference gene primer amplification. TCRdb's table, derived via immunoSEQ multiplex PCR, lists solely in-frame clones and lacks some. V and J calls and clone size are copied from that table; D and trimming were computed from the DNA. The sample shows 55,000 to 65,000 clones, 81% of them seen only once. Germline CDR1 reads SGHRS; CDR2 reads YFSETQ. The trim removed 4 bases at V and 3 bases at J, leaving 9 bases unmatched. This CDR3 contains 16 residues.

The clonotype originates from a man in his sixties with COVID-19, enrolled during active disease. The specimen sequenced was peripheral blood. This chain joins TRBV5-1 and TRBJ2-7; 11 nucleotides line up with TRBD1. The CDR3 is CASSPTTGTGGYEQYF. The CDR3, as DNA: TGCGCCAGCAGCCCGACTACCGGGACAGGGGGCTACGAGCAGTACTTC.